The 21 T cell receptor beta chains below were found in one sample sequenced in a study of Graves' ophthalmopathy and Graves' hyperthyroidism. Scientists amplified the TCR beta CDR3 regions from RNA transcripts. First-round RT-PCR relied on HTBI primers, and a second-round multiplex PCR came next. Using its own MiXCR run on the multiplex PCR reads, TCRdb lists one record per CDR3 protein. The sample has 300,000 or so distinct CDR3 sequences; roughly a sixth are singletons. Sequencing used peripheral blood. Receptor source: an adult man with Graves' ophthalmopathy.

This clonotype was found many times. J is TRBJ1-5 and V is TRBV15; 8 positions agree with TRBD1. V lost 1 base, J lost 2 bases, and 7 bases stayed unmatched. Germline loops: CDR1 LNHNV, CDR2 YYDKDF (reference sequence). CDR3 length equals 17 residues. The CDR3 protein is CATSRGRGLGGNQPQHF. In nucleotides, the CDR3 is TGTGCCACCAGCAGAGGCAGGGGGCTCGGTGGCAATCAGCCCCAGCATTTT.

This clonotype has a count of ten or more. V is TRBV19 and J is TRBJ2-1, with 14 bases lining up with TRBD2. The V segment lost 4 bases and the J segment 0 bases; nucleotides outside the gene matches: 8. CDR3 size: 19 residues. Germline CDR1 reads LNHDA; CDR2 reads SQIVND (reference sequence). In nucleotides, the CDR3 is TGTGCCAGTAGTACGACTAGCGGGAGGGCCCCGAGCTCCTACAATGAGCAGTTCTTC. Translating it yields CASSTTSGRAPSSYNEQFF.

This clonotype appeared many times. The genes are TRBV3-1 and TRBJ2-5, with a weak D call TRBD2 (6 bases). Germline V lookup: CDR1 LGHDT, CDR2 YNNKEL (reference sequence). V lost 4 bases and J 5 bases, leaving 8 bases between the germline ends. The CDR3 covers 12 residues. The CDR3 sequence: CASSRDWETQYF. The CDR3 region has the DNA TGTGCCAGCAGCCGGGACTGGGAGACCCAGTACTTC.

This clonotype occurred many times. This chain links TRBV28 with TRBJ2-7, with D perhaps TRBD1 (5 bases). Trimming stripped 4 bases from V and 3 bases from J, with 10 bases between. Germline loops: CDR1 MDHEN, CDR2 SYDVKM. This CDR3 is 13 amino acids long. CDR3 residues: CASSYGQFYEQYF. CDR3 nucleotides: TGTGCCAGCAGTTACGGACAATTCTACGAGCAGTACTTC. Filled out from reference TRBV28 and TRBJ2-7, the complete variable domain reads DVKVTQSSRYLVKRTGEKVFLECVQDMDHENMFWYRQDPGLGLRLIYFSYDVKMKEKGDIPEGYSVSREKKERFSLILESASTNQTSMYLCASSYGQFYEQYFGPGTRLTVT.

This clonotype was detected many times. J is TRBJ1-1 and V is TRBV12-3 or TRBV12-4, with 7 positions matching TRBD1. The junction had 6 bases not matched to a gene; V was cut back by 3 bases and J by 5 bases. There are 14 residues in the CDR3. The CDR3 here is CASSFWTGETEAFF. The CDR3 coding sequence is TGTGCCAGCAGTTTCTGGACAGGAGAAACTGAAGCTTTCTTT.

This clonotype was seen at least ten times. The J gene is TRBJ2-5, the V gene TRBV7-2; D remains ambiguous. The ends were cut back, 1 base at V and 7 bases at J, with 10 bases in the middle. The CDR3 spans 13 residues. CDR1 is SGHTA, CDR2 FQGNSA, per germline. The CDR3 loop reads CASSLVFIGTQYF. The CDR3, as DNA: TGTGCCAGCAGCTTAGTTTTCATCGGGACCCAGTACTTC.

This clonotype occurred many times. J is TRBJ1-1 and V is TRBV12-3 or TRBV12-4, with D possibly TRBD1 on 5 matching bases. The CDR3 covers 13 residues. V gave up 5 bases and J gave up 6 bases, with 13 bases separating them. The CDR3 coding sequence is TGTGCCAGCAGTACTCAGAGGGGCTCTGAAGCTTTCTTT. This gives the protein CASSTQRGSEAFF.

This clonotype showed up many times. This chain links TRBV20-1 with TRBJ2-2, with 8 bases matching TRBD1. The germline V gene has CDR1 DFQATT and CDR2 SNEGSKA (reference sequence). V dropped 5 bases and J dropped 1; count of bases not matched to a gene: 0. This CDR3 has 13 amino acids. The CDR3 reads CSAGTGNTGELFF. CDR3 DNA sequence: TGCAGTGCTGGGACAGGGAACACCGGGGAGCTGTTTTTT.

This clonotype was counted between two and nine times. The J gene is TRBJ1-1, the V gene TRBV6-1; D unresolved. There are 12 residues in the CDR3. Germline loops: CDR1 MNHNS, CDR2 SASEGT. V was pared by 6 bases and J by 0 bases, with 5 bases between. CDR3 sequence: CASRTMNTEAFF. In DNA form, the CDR3 reads TGTGCCAGCAGGACCATGAACACTGAAGCTTTCTTT.

This clonotype has more than one count but fewer than ten. Compared with germline, one end of the junction differs, possibly owing to a read error. The J gene is TRBJ2-2, the V gene TRBV20-1; TRBD2 matches at 7 bases. Germline V gene lookup returns CDR1 DFQATT and CDR2 SNEGSKA (reference sequence). This CDR3 spans 13 amino acids. The CDR3 loop is CSTSSGRGGELFF. The CDR3 DNA reads TGCAGTACTAGTTCGGGGAGGGGCGGGGAGCTGTTTTTT.

This clonotype was detected many times. V and J are TRBV6-5 and TRBJ1-1, with 12 bases that match TRBD1. Germline lookup yields CDR1 MNHEY and CDR2 SVGAGI. V was pared by 2 bases and J by 4 bases, with 8 bases of the junction left unmatched. This CDR3 is 17 amino acids long. The CDR3 region is CASSYPGQGARGTEAFF. The CDR3 bases are TGTGCCAGCAGTTACCCGGGACAGGGGGCTCGGGGCACTGAAGCTTTCTTT.

In this sample, this clonotype turned up many times. V and J are TRBV12-3 or TRBV12-4 and TRBJ1-1; 7 bases are a match to TRBD1. J lost 3 bases, V lost 3 bases, and 7 bases had no gene match. This CDR3 has 15 amino acids. The chain's CDR3 is CASSFLQGKDTEAFF. CDR3 nucleotides: TGTGCCAGCAGTTTTCTACAGGGGAAGGACACTGAAGCTTTCTTT.

The table lists this clonotype with many counts. CDR3 sequence reads: CASSLMTGATSNYGYTF. The DNA of the CDR3 is TGTGCCAGCAGCCTTATGACAGGGGCCACTTCCAACTATGGCTACACCTTC. The rearrangement uses TRBV14 and TRBJ1-2; 8 bases are a match to TRBD1. Trimming cost V 4 bases and J 2 bases; bases outside gene matches: 12. Germline V lookup: CDR1 SGHDN, CDR2 FVKESK. The CDR3 is 17 residues long.

V gene TRBV6-1 combines with J gene TRBJ2-3; TRBD2 matches 15 bases. V lost 3 bases, J lost 3 bases, and 1 base stayed unmatched. Germline loops: CDR1 MNHNS, CDR2 SASEGT. CDR3 length: 16 residues. CDR3 region: CASSEGTSGGTDTQYF. The CDR3 DNA is TGTGCCAGCAGTGAGGGGACTAGCGGGGGGACAGATACGCAGTATTTT.

This clonotype was seen repeatedly, ten times or more. V and J are TRBV19 and TRBJ2-7, with TRBD1 matching over 8 bases. The germline gives CDR1 LNHDA, CDR2 SQIVND (reference sequence). With 3 bases clipped from V and 3 bases from J, the junction kept 7 bases outside the gene matches. The CDR3 is made up of 15 amino acids. CDR3 protein: CASSIGTGQGYEQYF. CDR3 nucleotide sequence: TGTGCCAGTAGTATTGGGACAGGCCAAGGCTACGAGCAGTACTTC.

This clonotype was detected ten times or more. This chain joins TRBV7-8 and TRBJ1-1; 7 bases are a match to TRBD1. The CDR3 loop spans 16 amino acids. V was clipped by 1 base and J by 1 base; unmatched bases: 6. Per germline, CDR1 SGHVS and CDR2 FQNEAQ. This CDR3 reads CASSLGYSGGNTEAFF. CDR3 bases: TGTGCCAGCAGCTTAGGGTACTCAGGGGGGAACACTGAAGCTTTCTTT.

This clonotype was seen ten or more times. The rearrangement uses TRBV6-1 and TRBJ1-2, with a possible D match to TRBD1 (5 bases). CDR3 size: 14 residues. Trimming pared 4 bases from V and 1 base from J, leaving 10 bases between. Germline CDR1 MNHNS, CDR2 SASEGT. CDR3 loop: CASSGGLVNYGYTF. Written as DNA, the CDR3 is TGTGCCAGCAGTGGGGGCCTCGTTAACTATGGCTACACCTTC.

This clonotype was detected ten times or more. This rearrangement joins TRBV2 to TRBJ2-7; D is undetermined. V dropped 5 bases and J dropped 4 bases, with 9 bases sitting between them. There are 12 residues in the CDR3. The V gene's germline CDR1 is SNHLY and CDR2 FYNNEI. The CDR3 DNA reads as TGTGCCAGCAGTCGACTGGTTTACGAGCAGTACTTC. Encoded protein: CASSRLVYEQYF. Filled out from reference TRBV2 and TRBJ2-7, the complete variable domain reads EPEVTQTPSHQVTQMGQEVILRCVPISNHLYFYWYRQILGQKVEFLVSFYNNEISEKSEIFDDQFSVERPDGSNFTLKIRSTKLEDSAMYFCASSRLVYEQYFGPGTRLTVT.

This sequence joins TRBV30 and TRBJ2-7; D is unresolved. Per the germline V gene, CDR1 is GTSNPN and CDR2 is SVGIG (reference sequence). There are 14 residues in the CDR3. Trimming left V 0 bases short and J 3 bases short, with 12 bases between. The CDR3, as DNA: TGTGCCTGGAGTGTACGTCGGAAATTCTACGAGCAGTACTTC. Its translation: CAWSVRRKFYEQYF.

This chain links TRBV6-1 with TRBJ1-2; D remains unclear. Germline loops: CDR1 MNHNS, CDR2 SASEGT. Trimming pared 5 bases from V and 4 bases from J, leaving 11 bases between. This CDR3 has 13 amino acids. CDR3 protein: CASSRGSRYGYTF. The CDR3 DNA sequence: TGTGCCAGCAGTAGAGGGTCCCGCTATGGCTACACCTTC.

This clonotype was recorded at least ten times. This chain links TRBV6-2 or TRBV6-3 with TRBJ2-7, with 10 positions matching TRBD2. This CDR3 spans 15 amino acids. The trim removed 6 bases at V and 4 bases at J, leaving 9 bases unmatched. Germline-derived CDR1 and CDR2 are MNHEY and SVGEGT. CDR3: CASSRRVAGGYEQYF. In nucleotides, the CDR3 is TGTGCCAGCAGCCGTCGAGTAGCGGGAGGTTACGAGCAGTACTTC.